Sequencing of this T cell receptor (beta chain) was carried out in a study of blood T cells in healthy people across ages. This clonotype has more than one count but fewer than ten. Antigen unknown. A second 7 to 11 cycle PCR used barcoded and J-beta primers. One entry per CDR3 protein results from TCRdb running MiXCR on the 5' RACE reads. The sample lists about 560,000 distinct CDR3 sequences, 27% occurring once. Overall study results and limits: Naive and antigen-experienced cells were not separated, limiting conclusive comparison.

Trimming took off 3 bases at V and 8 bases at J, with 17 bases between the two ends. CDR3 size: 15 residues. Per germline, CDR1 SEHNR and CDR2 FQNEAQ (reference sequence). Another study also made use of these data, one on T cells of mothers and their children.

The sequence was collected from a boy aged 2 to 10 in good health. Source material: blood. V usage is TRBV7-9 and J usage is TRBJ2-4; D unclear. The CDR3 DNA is TGTGCCAGCAGCTTTCGGCGGTTAGGAGTTGACATTCAGTACTTC. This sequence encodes CASSFRRLGVDIQYF.